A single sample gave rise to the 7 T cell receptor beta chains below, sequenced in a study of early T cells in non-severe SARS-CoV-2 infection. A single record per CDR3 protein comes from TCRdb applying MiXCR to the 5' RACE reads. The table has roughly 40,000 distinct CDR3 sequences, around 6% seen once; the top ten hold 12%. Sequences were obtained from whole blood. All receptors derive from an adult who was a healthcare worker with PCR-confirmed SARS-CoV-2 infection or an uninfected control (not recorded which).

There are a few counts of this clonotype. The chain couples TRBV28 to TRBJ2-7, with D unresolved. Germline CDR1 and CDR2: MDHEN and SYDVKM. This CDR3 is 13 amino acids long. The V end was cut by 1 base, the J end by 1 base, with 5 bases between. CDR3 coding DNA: TGTGCCAGCAGTTTATTGGGTTCCTACGAGCAGTACTTC. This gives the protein CASSLLGSYEQYF.

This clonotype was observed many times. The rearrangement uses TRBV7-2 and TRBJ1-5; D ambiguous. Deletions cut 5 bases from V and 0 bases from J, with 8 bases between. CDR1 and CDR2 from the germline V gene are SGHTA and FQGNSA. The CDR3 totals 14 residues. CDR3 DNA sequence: TGTGCCAGCAGCCCACAGAATAGCAATCAGCCCCAGCATTTT. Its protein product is CASSPQNSNQPQHF.

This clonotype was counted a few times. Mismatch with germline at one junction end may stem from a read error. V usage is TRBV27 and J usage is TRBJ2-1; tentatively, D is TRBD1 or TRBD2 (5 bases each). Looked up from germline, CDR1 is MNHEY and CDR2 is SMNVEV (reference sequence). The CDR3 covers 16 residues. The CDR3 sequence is CASSISPGRTYNEQFF. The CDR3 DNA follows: TGTGCCAGCAGTATATCACCAGGGAGAACCTACAATGAGCAGTTCTTC.

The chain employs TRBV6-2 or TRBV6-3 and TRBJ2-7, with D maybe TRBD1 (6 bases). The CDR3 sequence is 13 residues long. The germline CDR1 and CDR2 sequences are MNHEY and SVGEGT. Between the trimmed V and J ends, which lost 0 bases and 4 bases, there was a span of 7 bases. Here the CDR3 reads CASSYSTGYEQYF. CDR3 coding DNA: TGTGCCAGCAGTTACTCGACAGGATACGAGCAGTACTTC.

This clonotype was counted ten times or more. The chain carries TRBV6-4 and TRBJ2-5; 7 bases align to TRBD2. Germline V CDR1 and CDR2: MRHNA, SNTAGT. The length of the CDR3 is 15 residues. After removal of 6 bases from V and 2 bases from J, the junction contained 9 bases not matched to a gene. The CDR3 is CASSVLGLPQETQYF. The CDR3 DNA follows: TGTGCCAGCAGCGTACTGGGACTACCACAAGAGACCCAGTACTTC.

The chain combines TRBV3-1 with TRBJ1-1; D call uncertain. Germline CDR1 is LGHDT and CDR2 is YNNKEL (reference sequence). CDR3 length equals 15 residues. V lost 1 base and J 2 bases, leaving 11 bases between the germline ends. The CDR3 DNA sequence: TGTGCCAGCAGCCAAGTGGTCAGCCTAAACACTGAAGCTTTCTTT. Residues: CASSQVVSLNTEAFF.

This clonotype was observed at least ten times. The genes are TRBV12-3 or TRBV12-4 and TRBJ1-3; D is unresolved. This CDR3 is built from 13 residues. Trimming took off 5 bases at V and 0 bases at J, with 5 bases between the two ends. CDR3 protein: CASSLASGNTIYF. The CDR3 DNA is TGTGCCAGCAGTCTCGCCTCTGGAAACACCATATATTTT.